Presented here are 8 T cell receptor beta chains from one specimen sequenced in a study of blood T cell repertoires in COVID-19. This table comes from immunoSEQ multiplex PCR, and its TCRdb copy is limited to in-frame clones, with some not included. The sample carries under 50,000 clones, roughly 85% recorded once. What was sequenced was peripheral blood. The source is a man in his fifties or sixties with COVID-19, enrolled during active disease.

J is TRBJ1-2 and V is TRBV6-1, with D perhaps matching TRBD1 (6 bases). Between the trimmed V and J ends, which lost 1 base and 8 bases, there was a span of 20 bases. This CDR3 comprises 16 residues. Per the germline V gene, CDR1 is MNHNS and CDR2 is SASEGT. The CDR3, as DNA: TGTGCCAGCAGTGAAGGGTACGGGACAAACTATAGAGGCTACACCTTC. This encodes CASSEGYGTNYRGYTF.

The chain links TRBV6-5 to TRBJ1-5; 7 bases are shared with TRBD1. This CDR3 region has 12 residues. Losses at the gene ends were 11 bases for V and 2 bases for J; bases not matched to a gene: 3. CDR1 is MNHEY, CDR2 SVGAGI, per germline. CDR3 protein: CAVGTGNQPQHF. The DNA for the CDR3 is TGTGCCGTCGGGACAGGCAATCAGCCCCAGCATTTT.

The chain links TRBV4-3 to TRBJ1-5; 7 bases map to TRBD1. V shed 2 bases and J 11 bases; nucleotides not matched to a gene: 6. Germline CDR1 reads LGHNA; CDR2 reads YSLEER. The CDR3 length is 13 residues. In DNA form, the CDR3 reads TGCGCCAGCAGCCAAATACAGGGGCTAGCCCAGCATTTT. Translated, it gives CASSQIQGLAQHF.

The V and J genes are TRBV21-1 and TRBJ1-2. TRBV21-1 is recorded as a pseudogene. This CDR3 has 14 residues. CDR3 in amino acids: CASSKVFAGPGYTF. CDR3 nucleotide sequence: TGTGCCAGCAGCAAAGTGTTTGCGGGGCCTGGCTACACCTTC.

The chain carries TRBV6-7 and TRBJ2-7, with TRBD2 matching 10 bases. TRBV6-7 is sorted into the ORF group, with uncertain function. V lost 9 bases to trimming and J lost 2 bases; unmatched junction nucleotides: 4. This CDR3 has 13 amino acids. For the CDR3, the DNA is TGTGCCAGTAGACTAGCGGGTACCTACGAGCAGTACTTC. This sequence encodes CASRLAGTYEQYF.

The CDR3 DNA reads TGTGCCAGCAGTTTTAGGGGAGGGGGGGGCGAGCAGTACTTC. Protein: CASSFRGGGGEQYF. The V and J genes are TRBV27 and TRBJ2-7, with a tentative D call TRBD2 (7 bases). The germline gives CDR1 MNHEY, CDR2 SMNVEV (reference sequence). Trimming cost V 3 bases and J 6 bases, with 15 bases left between them. The CDR3 length is 14 residues.

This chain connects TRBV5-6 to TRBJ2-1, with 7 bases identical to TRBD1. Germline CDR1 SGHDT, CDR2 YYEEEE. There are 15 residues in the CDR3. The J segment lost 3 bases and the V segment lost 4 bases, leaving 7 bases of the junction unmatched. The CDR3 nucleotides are TGTGCCAGCAGCCGAGACAGGGCCATCTACAATGAGCAGTTCTTC. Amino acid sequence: CASSRDRAIYNEQFF.

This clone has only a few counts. Here the CDR3 reads CASSQEGGVNEQFF. The CDR3 DNA follows: TGCGCCAGCAGCCAAGAGGGGGGGGTCAATGAGCAGTTCTTC. J is TRBJ2-1 and V is TRBV4-1, with TRBD2 identical over 7 bases. The CDR3 totals 14 residues. After removal of 0 bases from V and 6 bases from J, the junction contained 2 bases not matched to a gene. From germline, CDR1 is MGHRA and CDR2 YSYEKL.